What follows are 10 T cell receptor beta chains derived from one specimen sequenced in a study of human T cells and chemical hapten exposure (dated by TCRdb to the early 2020s). Total RNA was isolated from unfractionated whole blood collected in Tempus Blood RNA tubes. Library construction relied on 5' RACE. Reads for this sample came from an Illumina MiSeq. TCRdb passed the public sequencing reads through fastp at Q25 and MiXCR, retaining productive beta sequences. One record per CDR3 amino acid sequence lists the most common genes and DNA. The sample profile shows some 150,000 distinct CDR3 sequences; roughly 4% of them were found once. The ten largest account for over 1.3% of the sample. Source of these receptors: a female donor in good health.

This clonotype was counted between two and nine times. The chain recombines TRBV19 with TRBJ1-6, with TRBD1 as a possible D gene (5 bases). Germline CDR1 is LNHDA and CDR2 is SQIVND (reference sequence). Trimming removed 7 bases at V and 10 bases at J, with 17 bases between. CDR3 length: 14 residues. The CDR3 spells CASKTMQGDSPLHF. DNA for the CDR3: TGTGCCAGTAAGACCATGCAGGGTGACTCACCCCTCCACTTT. Filled out from reference TRBV19 and TRBJ1-6, the complete variable domain reads DGGITQSPKYLFRKEGQNVTLSCEQNLNHDAMYWYRQDPGQGLRLIYYSQIVNDFQKGDIAEGYSVSREKKESFPLTVTSAQKNPTAFYLCASKTMQGDSPLHFGNGTRLTVT.

This clonotype was seen ten or more times. V usage is TRBV6-2 or TRBV6-3 and J usage is TRBJ2-7; 7 nucleotides match TRBD2. CDR1 is MNHEY and CDR2 is SVGEGT in the germline V gene. The CDR3 has 14 amino acids. Trimming took 2 bases from V and 0 from J; bases not matched to a gene: 1. The CDR3 bases are TGTGCCAGCAGTTACGCGGGGGTCTCCTACGAGCAGTACTTC. This gives the protein CASSYAGVSYEQYF.

This clonotype was seen at least ten times. V is TRBV5-6 and J is TRBJ1-5; maybe TRBD1 (6 bases). CDR1 SGHDT and CDR2 YYEEEE come from the germline V gene. The CDR3 consists of 16 residues. Trimming took 2 bases from V and 6 from J, leaving 18 bases between them. CDR3 residues: CASSFHLQGLGQPQHF. The DNA of the CDR3 is TGTGCCAGCAGCTTCCACCTACAGGGACTCGGTCAGCCCCAGCATTTT.

This clonotype was seen ten or more times. The CDR3 DNA reads as TGCAGCGTTGAAGTCCTGGACAGGGGGGATGGCTACACCTTC. Translated, it gives CSVEVLDRGDGYTF. The chain recombines TRBV29-1 with TRBJ1-2; 10 bases agree with TRBD1. This CDR3 is 14 amino acids long. The V segment lost 1 base and the J segment 6 bases; nucleotides outside the gene matches: 5. In germline, CDR1 is SQVTM, CDR2 ANQGSEA.

This clonotype was observed a handful of times. The DNA of the CDR3 is TGTGCCAGCCGAGGGGGGGGGCCCCCAGAGACCCAGTACTTC. It encodes CASRGGGPPETQYF. The chain combines TRBV7-2 with TRBJ2-5, with a tentative D call TRBD2 (7 bases). The CDR3 contains 14 residues. V shed 8 bases and J shed 4 bases, with 17 bases lying between them. Germline V CDR1 and CDR2: SGHTA, FQGNSA.

This clonotype appeared many times. This chain joins TRBV12-3 or TRBV12-4 and TRBJ2-3; 9 nucleotides align to TRBD2. The CDR3 loop spans 17 amino acids. V dropped 2 bases and J dropped 1; count of bases not matched to a gene: 7. The CDR3 spells CASSLSRGGRGTDTQYF. The CDR3, as DNA: TGTGCCAGCAGTTTATCGCGGGGGGGCCGGGGCACAGATACGCAGTATTTT.

This clonotype was counted at least ten times. The chain joins TRBV6-2 or TRBV6-3 to TRBJ1-5; D is undetermined. Trimming stripped 2 bases from V and 1 base from J, with 3 bases between. Germline-derived CDR1 and CDR2 are MNHEY and SVGEGT. This CDR3 has 13 residues. The CDR3, as DNA: TGTGCCAGCAGTTACGACAGCAATCAGCCCCAGCATTTT. The encoded protein is CASSYDSNQPQHF.

This clonotype has at least ten counts. The chain carries TRBV7-2 and TRBJ1-2; D is unresolved. This CDR3 is 13 amino acids long. V was shortened by 0 bases and J by 5 bases, with 7 bases between the two germline ends. The germline V gene has CDR1 SGHTA and CDR2 FQGNSA. CDR3 bases: TGTGCCAGCAGCTTAGCTCAGCAATATGGCTACACCTTC. It codes for CASSLAQQYGYTF.

This chain connects TRBV12-3 or TRBV12-4 to TRBJ2-5, with D unresolved. The CDR3 contains 16 residues. Trimming shortened V by 5 bases and J by 4 bases, and 20 bases separated the two germline ends. The CDR3 is CASSPQFAAKVETQYF. In DNA, the CDR3 is TGTGCCAGCAGTCCACAATTCGCGGCCAAGGTAGAGACCCAGTACTTC.

As concerns this clonotype: This could be a read error, since a much larger clone is one nucleotide away. The CDR3 does not end in the conserved phenylalanine or tryptophan, so this is likely a read error. The V call is TRBV3-1, the J call TRBJ1-5, with 9 bases fitting TRBD1. The CDR3 sequence is 15 residues long. V lost 3 bases to trimming and J lost 5 bases; unmatched junction nucleotides: 5. Germline V gene sequence: CDR1 LGHDT, CDR2 YNNKEL (reference sequence). Here the CDR3 reads CASSQHGQGHQPQHS. CDR3 DNA: TGTGCCAGCAGCCAGCACGGACAGGGGCATCAGCCCCAGCATTCT.